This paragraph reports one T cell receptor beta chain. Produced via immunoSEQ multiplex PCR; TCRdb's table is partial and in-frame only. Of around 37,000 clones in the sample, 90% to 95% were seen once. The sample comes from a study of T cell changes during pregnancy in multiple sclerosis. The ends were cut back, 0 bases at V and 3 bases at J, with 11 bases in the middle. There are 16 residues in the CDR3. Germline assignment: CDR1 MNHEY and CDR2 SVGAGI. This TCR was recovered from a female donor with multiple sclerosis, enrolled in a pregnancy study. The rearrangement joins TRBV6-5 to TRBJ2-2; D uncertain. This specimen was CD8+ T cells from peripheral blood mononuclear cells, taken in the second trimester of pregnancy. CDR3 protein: CASSYSVPGYTGELFF. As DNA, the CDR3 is TGTGCCAGCAGTTACTCGGTCCCAGGTTACACCGGGGAGCTGTTTTTT.